Listed below are T cell receptor beta chains from one sample, sequenced in a study of graft-versus-host responses after intestinal transplantation. The method was immunoSEQ multiplex PCR; TCRdb's version includes in-frame clones alone and lacks a portion of them. The sample shows approximately 20,000 clones, about 65% of them seen only once. Sequencing used ileum tissue, obtained approximately 3 weeks after intestinal transplant. The receptors here all came from a human patient who received an intestinal transplant, so some T cells may come from the graft donor. The CDR3 runs from the conserved cysteine through the conserved F or W.

j_call v_call cdr3_aa
TRBJ2-5 TRBV7-8 CASSLVAAGLQETQYF
TRBJ2-7 TRBV30 CAWSPGTSGLEQYF
TRBJ2-5 TRBV9 CASSVSGSGGAETQYF
TRBJ2-1 TRBV18 CASSPQVTGTPYNEQFF
TRBJ2-1 TRBV5-1 CASSLVTVYDEQFF
TRBJ1-5 TRBV30 CAWTGTPNQPQHF
TRBJ1-2 TRBV4-2 CASSRETGFNYGYTF
TRBJ1-1 TRBV18 CASSPGGLVYTEAFF
TRBJ1-1 TRBV5-1 CASSLIQLNTEAFF
TRBJ2-7 TRBV4-2 CASSLGTGGHEQYF
TRBJ2-1 TRBV2 CASSVLAGVAEQFF
TRBJ2-1 TRBV19 CASSVASGQYNEQFF
TRBJ2-1 TRBV27 CASGWETRSNEQFF
TRBJ2-1 TRBV4-1 CASSQGANEQFF
TRBJ2-7 TRBV5-1 CASSSPLAGTIYEQYF
TRBJ1-2 TRBV27 CASSFSRAALGYGYTF
TRBJ2-7 TRBV15 CATSRDRLGGNPYEQYF
TRBJ1-1 TRBV2 CASTAGGAPMAEAFF
TRBJ2-1 TRBV7-9 CASSHFPQSYNEQFF
TRBJ1-5 TRBV5-4 CASSLSGVGQPQHF
TRBJ2-7 TRBV4-1 CASSQRDRVKRPSYEQYF
TRBJ2-3 TRBV7-9 CASSLAGGAADTQYF
TRBJ2-7 TRBV4-3 CASSQTYTGNYEQYF
TRBJ1-5 TRBV27 CASSFIGGIGNQPQHF
TRBJ2-7 TRBV28 CASRPATYEQYF
TRBJ2-5 TRBV10-1 CASSELAGDGQETQYF
TRBJ2-2 TRBV7-9 CASSAGGRGGELFF
TRBJ2-7 TRBV27 CASSLSKSGPAGLLGRNYEQYF
TRBJ1-6 TRBV6-1 CATWFGQGHSPLHF
TRBJ1-2 TRBV7-2 CATVTGFGYGYTF
TRBJ1-3 TRBV13 CASSLGYGVSGGNTIYF